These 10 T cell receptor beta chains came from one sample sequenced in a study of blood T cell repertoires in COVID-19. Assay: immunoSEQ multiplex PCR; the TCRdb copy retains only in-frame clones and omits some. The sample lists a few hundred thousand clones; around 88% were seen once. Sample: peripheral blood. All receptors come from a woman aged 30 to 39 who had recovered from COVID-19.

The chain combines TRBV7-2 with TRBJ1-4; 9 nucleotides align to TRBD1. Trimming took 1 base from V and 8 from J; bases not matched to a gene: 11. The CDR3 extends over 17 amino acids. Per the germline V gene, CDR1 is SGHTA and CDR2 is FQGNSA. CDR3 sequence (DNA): TGTGCCAGCAGCTTAGGGGAGCGAGGACAGGGGAACGAAAAACTGTTTTTT. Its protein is CASSLGERGQGNEKLFF.

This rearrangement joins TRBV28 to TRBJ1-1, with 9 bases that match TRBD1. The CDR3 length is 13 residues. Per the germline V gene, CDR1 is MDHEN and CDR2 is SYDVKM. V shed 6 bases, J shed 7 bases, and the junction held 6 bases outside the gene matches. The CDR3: CASRIQGADEAFF. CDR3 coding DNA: TGTGCCAGCAGAATACAGGGGGCGGATGAAGCTTTCTTT.

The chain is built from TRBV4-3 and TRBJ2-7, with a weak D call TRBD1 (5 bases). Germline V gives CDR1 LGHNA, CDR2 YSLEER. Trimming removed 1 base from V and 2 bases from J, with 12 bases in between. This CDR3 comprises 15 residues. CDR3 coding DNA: TGCGCCAGCAGCCAAGTGGGTCAGGGCGCCTACGAGCAGTACTTC. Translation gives CASSQVGQGAYEQYF.

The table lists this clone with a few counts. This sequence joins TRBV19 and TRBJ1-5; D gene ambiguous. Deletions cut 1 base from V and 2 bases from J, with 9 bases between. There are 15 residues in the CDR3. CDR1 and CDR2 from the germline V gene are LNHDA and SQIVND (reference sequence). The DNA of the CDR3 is TGTGCCAGTAGTATAGGGGTGGGCCGCAATCAGCCCCAGCATTTT. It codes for CASSIGVGRNQPQHF.

CDR3 in DNA: TGTGCCAGCAGCGCCCTCTACAGGGCTTCCAAAGCCGGGGAGCTGTTTTTT. Its protein is CASSALYRASKAGELFF. The chain combines TRBV13 with TRBJ2-2; possibly TRBD1 for D (6 bases). Trimming removed 5 bases at V and 6 bases at J, with 22 bases between. Germline V gene sequence: CDR1 PRHDT, CDR2 FYEKMQ (reference sequence). CDR3 length: 17 amino acids. Together with reference TRBV13 and TRBJ2-2, the CDR3 gives the full variable domain: AAGVIQSPRHLIKEKRETATLKCYPIPRHDTVYWYQQGPGQDPQFLISFYEKMQSDKGSIPDRFSAQQFSDYHSELNMSSLELGDSALYFCASSALYRASKAGELFFGEGSRLTVL.

CDR3 nucleotide sequence: TGTGCCAGCTCCCGACAGGGGTACAATTCACCCCTCCACTTT. It encodes CASSRQGYNSPLHF. The chain combines TRBV18 with TRBJ1-6, with TRBD1 matching 8 bases. Germline-derived CDR1 and CDR2 are KGHSH and LQKENI. The CDR3 is 14 residues long. V lost 6 bases to trimming and J lost 7 bases; unmatched junction nucleotides: 5. Combining the CDR3 with reference TRBV18 and TRBJ1-6 gives the whole variable domain NAGVMQNPRHLVRRRGQEARLRCSPMKGHSHVYWYRQLPEEGLKFMVYLQKENIIDESGMPKERFSAEFPKEGPSILRIQQVVRGDSAAYFCASSRQGYNSPLHFGNGTRLTVT.

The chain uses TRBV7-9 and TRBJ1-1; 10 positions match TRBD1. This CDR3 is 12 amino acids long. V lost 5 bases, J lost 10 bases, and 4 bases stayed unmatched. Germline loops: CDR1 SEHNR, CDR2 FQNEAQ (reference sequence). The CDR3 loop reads CASSPGQGLAFF. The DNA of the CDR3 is TGTGCCAGCAGCCCGGGACAGGGGTTAGCTTTCTTT. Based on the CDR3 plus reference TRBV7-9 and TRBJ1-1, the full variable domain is DTGVSQNPRHKITKRGQNVTFRCDPISEHNRLYWYRQTLGQGPEFLTYFQNEAQLEKSRLLSDRFSAERPKGSFSTLEIQRTEQGDSAMYLCASSPGQGLAFFGQGTRLTVV.

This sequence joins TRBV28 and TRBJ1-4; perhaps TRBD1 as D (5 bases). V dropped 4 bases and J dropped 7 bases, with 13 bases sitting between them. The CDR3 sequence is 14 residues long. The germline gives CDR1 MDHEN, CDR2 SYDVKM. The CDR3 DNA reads TGTGCCAGCAGTTCGTCCAGGGAGGGTGAAAAACTGTTTTTT. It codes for CASSSSREGEKLFF.

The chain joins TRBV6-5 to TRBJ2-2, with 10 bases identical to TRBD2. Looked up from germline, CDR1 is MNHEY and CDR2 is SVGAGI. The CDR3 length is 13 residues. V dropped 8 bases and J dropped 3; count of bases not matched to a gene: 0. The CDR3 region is CASGTSDTGELFF. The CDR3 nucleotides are TGTGCCAGCGGGACTAGCGACACCGGGGAGCTGTTTTTT.

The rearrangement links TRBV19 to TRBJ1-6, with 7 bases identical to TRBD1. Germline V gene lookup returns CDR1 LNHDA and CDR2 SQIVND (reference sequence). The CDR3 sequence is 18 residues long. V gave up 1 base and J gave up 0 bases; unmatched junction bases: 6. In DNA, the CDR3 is TGTGCCAGTAGTATAGGGGACAGCCGAAGCTCCTATAATTCACCCCTCCACTTT. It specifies CASSIGDSRSSYNSPLHF.